These 18 T cell receptor beta chains share one sample of origin, sequenced in a study of shared clonotypes between healthy human individuals. TCRdb's copy holds only in-frame clones and misses some; the assay was immunoSEQ multiplex PCR. The sample has over 2 million clones, approximately 95% seen once. The sample taken for sequencing was naive CD4+ T cells sorted from blood. Documented subset: CD45RA+ positively selected. The receptors originated from a man younger than 35 in good health.

V usage is TRBV6-1 and J usage is TRBJ2-7; D possibly corresponds to TRBD1 (7 bases). The CDR3 has 18 residues. Germline lookup yields CDR1 MNHNS and CDR2 SASEGT. V dropped 3 bases and J dropped 2 bases, with 23 bases sitting between them. In nucleotides, the CDR3 is TGTGCCAGCAGTGAGGTTGTCGTTCGCGGGGACAGACCCTACGAGCAGTACTTC. Its translation is CASSEVVVRGDRPYEQYF.

The chain carries TRBV9 and TRBJ2-2; D may be TRBD1 or TRBD2 (6 bases each). Germline lookup yields CDR1 SGDLS and CDR2 YYNGEE. This CDR3 is built from 16 residues. V was pared by 3 bases and J by 5 bases, with 17 bases between. The CDR3 spells CASSEGDFWETGELFF. The CDR3 bases are TGTGCCAGCAGCGAGGGGGACTTCTGGGAGACCGGGGAGCTGTTTTTT.

The rearrangement links TRBV5-1 to TRBJ2-3; TRBD2 matches 12 bases. The J segment lost 8 bases and the V segment lost 4 bases, leaving 8 bases of the junction unmatched. CDR3 length: 15 amino acids. Germline lookup yields CDR1 SGHRS and CDR2 YFSETQ. This chain's CDR3 is CASSTASGGAGTQYF. CDR3 coding DNA: TGCGCCAGCAGCACAGCTAGCGGGGGGGCCGGTACGCAGTATTTT.

The rearrangement joins TRBV5-1 to TRBJ1-3; D uncertain. This CDR3 has 14 amino acids. The ends were cut back, 6 bases at V and 0 bases at J, with 10 bases in the middle. Germline-derived CDR1 and CDR2 are SGHRS and YFSETQ. The DNA for the CDR3 is TGCGCCAGCATGGAAGGCGCCTCTGGAAACACCATATATTTT. It specifies CASMEGASGNTIYF.

V usage is TRBV18 and J usage is TRBJ2-7; a possible D gene is TRBD2 (6 bases). Germline V gene lookup returns CDR1 KGHSH and CDR2 LQKENI. V dropped 2 bases and J dropped 0 bases, with 11 bases sitting between them. The CDR3 extends over 15 amino acids. CDR3 region: CASSPVGGSSYEQYF. In DNA, the CDR3 is TGTGCCAGCTCACCAGTGGGAGGCAGCTCCTACGAGCAGTACTTC.

The sample holds one count of this clone. The J gene is TRBJ2-1, the V gene TRBV5-4; the D gene is possibly TRBD1 (6 bases). Trimming stripped 1 base from V and 3 bases from J, with 14 bases between. Germline assignment: CDR1 SGHNT and CDR2 YYREEE (reference sequence). This CDR3 is 16 amino acids long. The CDR3 nucleotides are TGTGCCAGCAGCTTGCCGTCCCCAGGGGTCTACAATGAGCAGTTCTTC. This gives the protein CASSLPSPGVYNEQFF.

This clone came up a few times. This sequence joins TRBV7-2 and TRBJ2-1; unclear D gene. Germline V gene data show CDR1 as SGHTA and CDR2 as FQGNSA. The CDR3 totals 11 residues. Trimming removed 2 bases from V and 8 bases from J, with 4 bases in between. The CDR3, as DNA: TGTGCCAGCAGCTTACTGTATGAGCAGTTCTTC. Protein sequence: CASSLLYEQFF.

This chain joins TRBV5-4 and TRBJ1-5; 9 nucleotides agree with TRBD1. The junction had 11 bases not matched to a gene; V was cut back by 3 bases and J by 4 bases. CDR3 length equals 17 residues. Germline lookup yields CDR1 SGHNT and CDR2 YYREEE (reference sequence). CDR3 sequence reads: CASSSYSPQGANQPQHF. The DNA for the CDR3 is TGTGCCAGCAGCTCCTATTCCCCACAGGGGGCTAATCAGCCCCAGCATTTT.

The genes are TRBV10-3 and TRBJ1-1; weak D call: TRBD1 (5 bases). The germline V gene encodes CDR1 ENHRY and CDR2 SYGVKD. Deletions cut 11 bases from V and 3 bases from J, with 16 bases between. CDR3 length equals 13 residues. CDR3 DNA sequence: TGTGCCTCTTCGAGGACAAGGGACACTGAAGCTTTCTTT. The encoded protein is CASSRTRDTEAFF.

CDR3 loop: CASSDWTLEAFF. The CDR3 nucleotides are TGTGCCAGCAGTGACTGGACTTTGGAAGCTTTCTTT. The rearrangement uses TRBV6-1 and TRBJ1-1; no reliable D call. Per germline, CDR1 MNHNS and CDR2 SASEGT. The CDR3 length is 12 residues. V dropped 3 bases and J dropped 8 bases, with 10 bases sitting between them.

The V and J genes are TRBV7-2 and TRBJ2-7; 10 bases are shared with TRBD1. The ends lost 7 bases at V and 4 bases at J; junction bases unmatched: 7. The CDR3 has 14 amino acids. CDR1 and CDR2 (germline): SGHTA, FQGNSA. CDR3 sequence: CASILDRGPYEQYF. In DNA form, the CDR3 reads TGTGCCAGCATCCTAGACAGGGGGCCATACGAGCAGTACTTC.

The gene calls are TRBV5-6 and TRBJ2-3, with D possibly being TRBD1 (5 bases). The CDR3 is made up of 16 amino acids. The germline V and J ends were trimmed by 7 bases and 2 bases, with 20 bases remaining between them. The germline CDR1 and CDR2 sequences are SGHDT and YYEEEE. CDR3: CASAGVGVRDTDTQYF. The CDR3 DNA reads TGTGCCAGCGCTGGGGTAGGGGTAAGGGACACAGATACGCAGTATTTT.

J is TRBJ1-5 and V is TRBV10-3, with 8 nucleotides matching TRBD1. Trimming took 5 bases from V and 6 from J; bases not matched to a gene: 3. Germline loops: CDR1 ENHRY, CDR2 SYGVKD. The CDR3 loop spans 13 amino acids. The CDR3 sequence: CAISPQGAQPQHF. As DNA, the CDR3 is TGTGCCATCAGTCCTCAGGGGGCTCAGCCCCAGCATTTT.

V usage is TRBV29-1 and J usage is TRBJ2-1; D gene uncertain. V gave up 7 bases and J gave up 6 bases, with 19 bases separating them. CDR1 SQVTM and CDR2 ANQGSEA come from the germline V gene. The CDR3 extends over 14 amino acids. CDR3 protein: CSASPAPMGNEQFF. The DNA for the CDR3 is TGCAGCGCCAGTCCGGCCCCCATGGGCAATGAGCAGTTCTTC.

The chain recombines TRBV10-3 with TRBJ1-2; D uncertain. The CDR3 contains 11 residues. Per germline, CDR1 ENHRY and CDR2 SYGVKD. Trimming pared 4 bases from V and 10 bases from J, leaving 10 bases between. CDR3 sequence reads: CAISASVIYTF. CDR3 DNA sequence: TGTGCCATCAGTGCCTCCGTAATCTACACCTTC.

The rearrangement joins TRBV6-1 to TRBJ1-4; 7 bases are a match to TRBD1. V was pared by 5 bases and J by 8 bases, with 11 bases of the junction left unmatched. CDR3 size: 15 residues. The germline V gene has CDR1 MNHNS and CDR2 SASEGT. CDR3 sequence: CASSTIGQGGEKLFF. The CDR3 DNA reads TGTGCCAGCAGTACAATTGGCCAGGGGGGAGAAAAACTGTTTTTT.

J is TRBJ1-2 and V is TRBV27; TRBD1 is a possible D gene (5 bases). The CDR3 has 14 amino acids. Germline assignment: CDR1 MNHEY and CDR2 SMNVEV (reference sequence). V shed 3 bases and J shed 6 bases, with 14 bases lying between them. The CDR3, as DNA: TGTGCCAGCAGTTTGTTAGGGGCAGCTCATGGCTACACCTTC. Translating gives CASSLLGAAHGYTF.

The CDR3 coding sequence is TGTGCCAGCAGCTTGGTAGGTGCGGCCTACGAGCAGTACTTC. This encodes CASSLVGAAYEQYF. The chain carries TRBV5-4 and TRBJ2-7; D is unresolved. CDR3 length: 14 amino acids. Germline-derived CDR1 and CDR2 are SGHNT and YYREEE (reference sequence). V dropped 0 bases and J dropped 2 bases, with 9 bases sitting between them.